This T cell receptor beta chain stems from a study of shared clonotypes between healthy human individuals. Study information: Each donor's CD4 naive and CD4 memory cells filled three plates apiece, CD8 naive two, and CD8 memory one.

The naive CD8 population came from CD45RO-negative cells selected for CCR7, without terminally differentiated effector memory CD45RA+ cells. Healthy HIV-negative adults with no recent acute infections or vaccinations were recruited as donors. CDR3 length: 15 amino acids. Germline trimming cut 9 bases from V and 5 bases from J; bases unmatched to any gene: 12. This clone is a singleton in its sample. No antigen is known for it. The protocol was immunoSEQ multiplex PCR, while the TCRdb copy is restricted to in-frame clones and leaves out a portion. The sample consists of nearly 2 million clones, over 85% of them appearing once. Study conclusions and caveats: Among a few donors, about 4.6% of naive CD4 clonotypes were found in common. Rarefaction curves obtained for sorted subsets showed sequencing incomplete despite large depth.

The clonotype was recovered from a man in his late teens or twenties in good health. Specimen: naive CD8+ T cells sorted from blood. This chain joins TRBV5-3 and TRBJ2-1, with 9 positions matching TRBD2. TRBV5-3 is flagged as an ORF with uncertain function. The chain's CDR3 is CATTGAGGPDNEQFF. The CDR3 DNA reads TGTGCCACTACGGGTGCGGGAGGGCCAGACAATGAGCAGTTCTTC.